Reported below is one TCR beta chain. This sample stems from a study of blood T cell repertoires in COVID-19. Data came from immunoSEQ multiplex PCR; TCRdb stores just in-frame clones and leaves some out. The sample has 150,000 to 200,000 clones, roughly 82% seen once. The CDR3 runs to 12 residues. Germline CDR1 and CDR2: SGHRS and YFSETQ. V lost 4 bases and J 8 bases, leaving 10 bases between the germline ends. This rearrangement joins TRBV5-1 to TRBJ2-1; D ambiguous. This clonotype was sampled from a man aged 50 or older who had recovered from COVID-19. Sample: PBMCs or T cells enriched from blood (not recorded which). CDR3 sequence: CASSLTIDEQFF. CDR3 nucleotides: TGCGCCAGCAGCCTTACTATCGATGAGCAGTTCTTC.